The next 25 T cell receptor beta chains were all read from a single sample in a study of Graves' ophthalmopathy and Graves' hyperthyroidism. For repertoire sequencing, the TCR beta CDR3 regions were amplified from RNA transcripts. HTBI primers were used in a first-round RT-PCR, which preceded a second-round multiplex PCR. TCRdb processed the multiplex PCR reads anew with MiXCR; each CDR3 protein has one entry. The table shows fewer than 350,000 distinct CDR3 sequences, with 15% to 20% occurring only once. The source material was peripheral blood. These receptors were taken from an adult man with Graves' ophthalmopathy.

This chain links TRBV6-1 with TRBJ2-7, with D hard to call. Per germline, CDR1 MNHNS and CDR2 SASEGT. The CDR3 spans 14 residues. The germline V and J ends were trimmed by 1 base and 2 bases, with 9 bases remaining between them. The CDR3 bases are TGTGCCAGCAGTGAAGTTGGCTCTACCTACGAGCAGTACTTC. This sequence encodes CASSEVGSTYEQYF.

To note about this clonotype: A clone one base away is much larger, so this may be a read error. The chain links TRBV12-3 or TRBV12-4 to TRBJ2-5, with 7 nucleotides matching TRBD2. The CDR3 is 13 amino acids. The CDR3 DNA is TGTACCAGCACCGAGACTAGCCAGGAGACCCAGTACTTC. This gives the protein CTSTETSQETQYF.

Ten or more counts support this clonotype. This rearrangement joins TRBV20-1 to TRBJ2-7; 11 positions agree with TRBD2. Trimming removed 2 bases from V and 0 bases from J; junction bases left unmatched: 9. The germline gives CDR1 DFQATT, CDR2 SNEGSKA (reference sequence). The CDR3 consists of 17 residues. CDR3 sequence: CSARSLTSGIPSYEQYF. The CDR3, as DNA: TGCAGTGCTAGATCTCTGACTAGCGGGATCCCCTCCTACGAGCAGTACTTC.

This clonotype showed up many times. This chain joins TRBV6-1 and TRBJ2-2, with 7 positions matching TRBD1. V gave up 7 bases and J gave up 4 bases; unmatched junction bases: 9. CDR1 is MNHNS, CDR2 SASEGT, per germline. This CDR3 has 15 amino acids. CDR3 nucleotides: TGTGCCAGCAAAAACCGGGACAGCCTCACCGGGGAGCTGTTTTTT. Its translation: CASKNRDSLTGELFF.

This clonotype was counted a few times. The junction shows a germline mismatch at one end, possibly a read error. The rearrangement uses TRBV20-1 and TRBJ1-6; D is possibly TRBD1 (5 bases). CDR1 and CDR2 (germline): DFQATT, SNEGSKA (reference sequence). The CDR3 is made up of 15 amino acids. DNA of the CDR3: TGCAGTGCTAGAGGTTCCCCAGGGTCTAATTCATCCCTCCACTTT. Translation gives CSARGSPGSNSSLHF.

CDR3 in amino acids: CASSPRDRVSEETQYF. For the CDR3, the DNA is TGTGCCAGCAGCCCCAGGGACAGGGTGTCCGAGGAGACCCAGTACTTC. The genes are TRBV3-1 and TRBJ2-5; 9 bases map to TRBD1. Losses at the gene ends were 4 bases for V and 5 bases for J; bases not matched to a gene: 11. The CDR3 sequence is 16 residues long. Germline V gene lookup returns CDR1 LGHDT and CDR2 YNNKEL (reference sequence).

This clonotype was observed at least ten times. The genes are TRBV2 and TRBJ2-7, with D possibly TRBD2 on 5 matching bases. The CDR3 contains 17 residues. V was clipped by 4 bases and J by 3 bases, with 22 bases between them. The V gene's germline CDR1 is SNHLY and CDR2 FYNNEI. CDR3 nucleotides: TGTGCCAGCAGTGTAAGGAAGGGAGCCGTCCAGAGCTACGAGCAGTACTTC. It is translated as CASSVRKGAVQSYEQYF. Full variable domain (rest looked up from reference TRBV2 and TRBJ2-7): EPEVTQTPSHQVTQMGQEVILRCVPISNHLYFYWYRQILGQKVEFLVSFYNNEISEKSEIFDDQFSVERPDGSNFTLKIRSTKLEDSAMYFCASSVRKGAVQSYEQYFGPGTRLTVT.

This clonotype occurred many times. The chain combines TRBV28 with TRBJ1-2; 7 bases are shared with TRBD1. Trimming took 7 bases from V and 7 from J; bases not matched to a gene: 12. The CDR3 is made up of 14 amino acids. Germline assignment: CDR1 MDHEN and CDR2 SYDVKM. This chain's CDR3 is CASTDRVYGPGYTF. DNA for the CDR3: TGTGCCAGCACCGACAGGGTCTATGGACCTGGCTACACCTTC.

This clonotype was observed at least ten times. This chain joins TRBV5-1 and TRBJ2-7; 10 bases align to TRBD2. V shed 0 bases and J 6 bases; nucleotides not matched to a gene: 15. Germline V lookup: CDR1 SGHRS, CDR2 YFSETQ. This CDR3 is 18 amino acids long. This CDR3 is CASSLEGLAVPGPSEQYF. CDR3 nucleotides: TGCGCCAGCAGCTTGGAAGGACTAGCGGTCCCTGGGCCCAGCGAGCAGTACTTC.

The V call is TRBV6-5, the J call TRBJ2-5; TRBD2 agrees at 10 bases. The CDR3 length is 13 residues. Looked up from germline, CDR1 is MNHEY and CDR2 is SVGAGI. V shed 7 bases, J shed 5 bases, and the junction held 4 bases outside the gene matches. The CDR3 bases are TGTGCCAGCACCCCTAGCGGGAGTGAGACCCAGTACTTC. This translates into CASTPSGSETQYF.

This clonotype has at least ten counts. The chain employs TRBV27 and TRBJ2-5; 12 bases line up with TRBD2. The CDR3 is 15 amino acids. Germline trimming cut 11 bases from V and 4 bases from J; bases unmatched to any gene: 11. Germline CDR1 is MNHEY and CDR2 is SMNVEV (reference sequence). CDR3 loop: CASAASGGAGETQYF. CDR3 nucleotide sequence: TGTGCCTCGGCGGCTAGCGGGGGGGCCGGAGAGACCCAGTACTTC.

This clonotype has only a few counts. The chain joins TRBV6-1 to TRBJ1-2; D not certain. Trimming removed 5 bases at V and 7 bases at J, with 20 bases between. Germline-derived CDR1 and CDR2 are MNHNS and SASEGT. The CDR3 runs 15 residues. The CDR3 nucleotides are TGTGCCAGCAGTCCCTCTACCGAAAGGACGGGTGGCTACACCTTC. Its protein product is CASSPSTERTGGYTF.

This clonotype was recorded at least ten times. For the CDR3, the DNA is TGTGCCAGCAGGGGACAGGCCAGAAGCTCTGGGGCCAACGTCCTGACTTTC. Translating it yields CASRGQARSSGANVLTF. This chain joins TRBV6-4 and TRBJ2-6, with 8 positions matching TRBD1. Germline V gene lookup returns CDR1 MRHNA and CDR2 SNTAGT. The CDR3 runs to 17 residues. With 6 bases clipped from V and 0 bases from J, the junction kept 7 bases outside the gene matches.

This clonotype was counted many times. In nucleotides, the CDR3 is TGTGCCAGCAGTTCTAAGACTAGCGGGAGCCACGAGCAGTACTTC. It yields the protein CASSSKTSGSHEQYF. J is TRBJ2-7 and V is TRBV28; 12 positions match TRBD2. Trimming removed 4 bases from V and 5 bases from J; junction bases left unmatched: 6. The CDR3 has 15 amino acids. The V gene's germline CDR1 is MDHEN and CDR2 SYDVKM.

About this clonotype: This may be a read error: a much more frequent sequence differs by one nucleotide. The rearrangement uses TRBV19 and TRBJ1-2, with D possibly TRBD1 on 6 matching bases. This CDR3 has 14 residues. Germline CDR1 is LNHDA and CDR2 is SQIVND (reference sequence). Deletions cut 5 bases from V and 6 bases from J, with 16 bases between. As DNA, the CDR3 is TGTGCCAGTAGTGGAAGCAGGGGTTCTAATGGCTACACCTTC. Translated: CASSGSRGSNGYTF.

The DNA of the CDR3 is TGTGCCAGCAGCAACCCGGGACTTACCTACGAGCAGTACTTC. This translates into CASSNPGLTYEQYF. The chain is built from TRBV12-3 or TRBV12-4 and TRBJ2-7, with D maybe TRBD2 (6 bases). Trimming stripped 6 bases from V and 2 bases from J, with 14 bases between. CDR3 length: 14 residues.

This clonotype was counted at least ten times. The chain joins TRBV5-1 to TRBJ2-2, with TRBD2 matching 7 bases. The CDR3 spans 15 residues. Trimming took 5 bases from V and 4 from J; bases not matched to a gene: 8. Germline lookup yields CDR1 SGHRS and CDR2 YFSETQ. The CDR3 sequence: CASREAGTVTGELFF. The CDR3 nucleotides are TGCGCCAGCAGAGAAGCGGGAACCGTCACCGGGGAGCTGTTTTTT.

This clonotype was counted at least ten times. The CDR3 DNA is TGTGCCTGCCTGACAGGGAGGCCTGAAGCTTTCTTT. Protein: CACLTGRPEAFF. The rearrangement joins TRBV30 to TRBJ1-1, with 7 nucleotides matching TRBD1. The CDR3 covers 12 residues. The V gene's germline CDR1 is GTSNPN and CDR2 SVGIG (reference sequence). Losses at the gene ends were 6 bases for V and 6 bases for J; bases not matched to a gene: 7. The full variable domain, completed using reference TRBV30 and TRBJ1-1, is SQTIHQWPATLVQPVGSPLSLECTVEGTSNPNLYWYRQAAGRGLQLLFYSVGIGQISSEVPQNLSASRPQDRQFILSSKKLLLSDSGFYLCACLTGRPEAFFGQGTRLTVV.

This clonotype was picked up many times. V usage is TRBV11-2 and J usage is TRBJ1-6; TRBD1 matches at 10 bases. Germline V gives CDR1 SGHAT, CDR2 FQNNGV. V lost 4 bases to trimming and J lost 10 bases; unmatched junction nucleotides: 13. The CDR3 sequence is 17 residues long. The CDR3 DNA reads as TGTGCCAGCAGCTCCAGCTGGGGACAGGGGTTTTACTCACCCCTCCACTTT. Encoded protein: CASSSSWGQGFYSPLHF.

This clonotype was detected a few times. V gene TRBV30 combines with J gene TRBJ1-5; 10 bases fit TRBD1. CDR3 length: 16 residues. V shed 1 base, J shed 6 bases, and the junction held 9 bases outside the gene matches. Germline-derived CDR1 and CDR2 are GTSNPN and SVGIG (reference sequence). The CDR3 DNA sequence: TGTGCCTGGAGTGATGGGGTGACAGGGGGCGGTCAGCCCCAGCATTTT. Translating it yields CAWSDGVTGGGQPQHF.

This clonotype was seen repeatedly, ten times or more. The genes are TRBV6-2 or TRBV6-3 and TRBJ1-1; the match to TRBD1 covers 8 bases. The V and J ends lost 6 bases and 5 bases, in that order; junction bases with no gene match: 8. CDR3 length: 14 residues. Germline CDR1 and CDR2: MNHEY and SVGEGT. The DNA for the CDR3 is TGTGCCAGCAGCACGGACAGGGTTCGAACTGAAGCTTTCTTT. Its protein product is CASSTDRVRTEAFF.

This clonotype was recorded many times. J is TRBJ1-2 and V is TRBV10-3; 12 bases agree with TRBD1. Germline values: CDR1 ENHRY, CDR2 SYGVKD. CDR3 length: 15 residues. V lost 3 bases and J lost 8; bases outside the gene matches: 7. CDR3 protein: CAISDEGTGGGGYTF. The CDR3, as DNA: TGTGCCATCAGTGACGAGGGGACAGGGGGCGGCGGCTACACCTTC.

This clonotype was observed many times. The chain uses TRBV6-5 and TRBJ2-6; D is possibly TRBD2 (5 bases). The CDR3 spans 17 residues. V shed 2 bases and J shed 2 bases, with 13 bases lying between them. Germline assignment: CDR1 MNHEY and CDR2 SVGAGI. CDR3 loop: CASSYPTGKAGANVLTF. The CDR3 coding sequence is TGTGCCAGCAGTTACCCGACGGGGAAAGCTGGGGCCAACGTCCTGACTTTC.

This clonotype was picked up many times. The chain recombines TRBV9 with TRBJ1-6; no clear D. The V end lost 0 bases, the J end lost 0 bases, and 7 bases lay between the germline ends. Germline lookup yields CDR1 SGDLS and CDR2 YYNGEE. CDR3 length equals 16 residues. DNA of the CDR3: TGTGCCAGCAGCGTAGGACCGAGCTCCTATAATTCACCCCTCCACTTT. Amino acid sequence: CASSVGPSSYNSPLHF.

The table lists this clonotype with many counts. This rearrangement joins TRBV2 to TRBJ1-1, with 9 bases that match TRBD1. CDR3 length: 13 amino acids. Germline-derived CDR1 and CDR2 are SNHLY and FYNNEI. The J segment lost 7 bases and the V segment lost 8 bases, leaving 8 bases of the junction unmatched. The CDR3 bases are TGTGCCAGCCGAGAACAGGGGGCGATTGAAGCTTTCTTT. This encodes CASREQGAIEAFF.